The source of this T cell receptor (beta chain) is a study of blood T cell repertoires in COVID-19. The wider study: The origin of the acute and convalescent COVID-19 samples was the United States, Italy and Spain. Nucleic acid was either cDNA or gDNA, and it came from T cells, B-cell-depleted T cells, or PBMCs.

In the original analysis: Researchers report that nucleated cell counts were estimated from reference gene primer amplification. The table came from immunoSEQ multiplex PCR; TCRdb's copy has only in-frame clones and leaves some out. V, J and clone size are taken as reported in that table, and D and trimming were inferred from the DNA itself. This sample yields about 67,000 clones, of which 87% are seen a single time; under 9.5% belongs to the top ten. The V and J ends lost 6 bases and 4 bases, in that order; junction bases with no gene match: 11. The CDR3 sequence is 14 residues long. Germline V gives CDR1 SQVTM, CDR2 ANQGSEA.

The chain employs TRBV29-1 and TRBJ1-1; the match to TRBD1 covers 7 bases. The sequenced material came from peripheral blood. The sequence came from a man over 45 with active COVID-19. The CDR3 loop is CSVIRDSEGTEAFF. CDR3 nucleotides: TGCAGCGTCATTAGGGACAGCGAAGGCACTGAAGCTTTCTTT.